The sequence of this TCR beta chain was determined in a study of T cell responses to AZD1222 COVID-19 vaccine. Study results and caveats: The sample set comprised mostly white British donors with more females, and clonal diversity was possibly underestimated.

With regard to this clone: The target antigen is unknown.

Timing groups of about 4 and about 12 weeks for second doses were pooled. CDR1 SNHLY and CDR2 FYNNEI come from the germline V gene. This CDR3 has 15 residues. Trimming removed 7 bases at V and 0 bases at J, with 12 bases between. Sequencing was performed with immunoSEQ multiplex PCR; in TCRdb, only in-frame clones are kept and a portion is missing. The data hold 110,000 to 150,000 clones, with approximately 90% observed a single time. The J gene is TRBJ2-2, the V gene TRBV2; perhaps TRBD1 as D (5 bases). This specimen consisted of peripheral blood, obtained 28 days after the second AZD1222 dose. The sequence was collected from an adult who received the AZD1222 COVID-19 vaccine. CDR3: CASMIQGTNTGELFF. As DNA, the CDR3 is TGTGCCAGCATGATCCAGGGAACGAACACCGGGGAGCTGTTTTTT.